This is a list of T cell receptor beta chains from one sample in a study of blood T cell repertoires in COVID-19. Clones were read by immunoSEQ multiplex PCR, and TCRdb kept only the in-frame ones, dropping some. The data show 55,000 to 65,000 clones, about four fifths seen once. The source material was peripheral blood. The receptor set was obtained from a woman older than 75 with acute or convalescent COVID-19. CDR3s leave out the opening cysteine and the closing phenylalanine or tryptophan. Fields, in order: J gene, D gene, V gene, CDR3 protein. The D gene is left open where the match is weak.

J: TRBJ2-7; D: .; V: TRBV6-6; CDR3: ASSQRSPAIYEQY
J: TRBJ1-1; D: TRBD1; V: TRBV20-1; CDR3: SASLGDSEAF
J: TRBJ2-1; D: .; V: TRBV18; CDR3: ASSPQPGTGTHEQF
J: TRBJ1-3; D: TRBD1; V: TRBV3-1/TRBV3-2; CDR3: ASSLRQGSGNTIY
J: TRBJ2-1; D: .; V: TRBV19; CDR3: ASRDYNEQF
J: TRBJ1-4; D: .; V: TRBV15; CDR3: ATSRDGITNEKLF
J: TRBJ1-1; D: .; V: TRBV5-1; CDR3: ASSLSGNAEAF
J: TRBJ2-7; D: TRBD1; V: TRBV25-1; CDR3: ASSESNRGLYEQY
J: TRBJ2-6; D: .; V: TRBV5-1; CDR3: ASSSSNSGANVLT
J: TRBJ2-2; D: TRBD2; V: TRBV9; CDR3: ASNRLAGNTGELF
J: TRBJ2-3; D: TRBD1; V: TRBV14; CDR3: ASSQAGTGIPDTQY
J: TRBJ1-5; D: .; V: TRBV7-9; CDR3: ASSLSDYQPQH
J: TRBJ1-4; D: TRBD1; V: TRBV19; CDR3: ASSRGQYNEKLF
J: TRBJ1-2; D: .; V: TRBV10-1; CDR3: AGLTGPLYGYT
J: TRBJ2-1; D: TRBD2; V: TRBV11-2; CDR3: ASSSPGLDKNEQF
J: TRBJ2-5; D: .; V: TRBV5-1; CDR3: ASSLGQGSRSNRETQY
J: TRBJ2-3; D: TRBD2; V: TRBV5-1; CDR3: ASSLALAGSTDTQY
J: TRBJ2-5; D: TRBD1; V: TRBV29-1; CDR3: SLGTGHPQETQY
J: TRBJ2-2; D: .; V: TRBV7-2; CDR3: ASSFTGSGELF
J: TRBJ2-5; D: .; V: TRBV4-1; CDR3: ASSQSPTSSEETQY
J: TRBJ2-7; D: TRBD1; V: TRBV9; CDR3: ASSPNSGTGGEQY
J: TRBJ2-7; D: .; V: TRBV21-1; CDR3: ASSDLAGGPSHEQY
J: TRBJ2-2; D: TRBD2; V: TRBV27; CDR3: ASSFLGLAGGSGELF
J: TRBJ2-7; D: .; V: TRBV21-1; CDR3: ARLPGQGNHEQY
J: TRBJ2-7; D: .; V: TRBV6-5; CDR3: ASSYARTYEQY
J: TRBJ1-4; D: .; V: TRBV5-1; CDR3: ASSPGGRENEKLF
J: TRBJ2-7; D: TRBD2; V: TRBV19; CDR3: ASSMGGLAAYEQY
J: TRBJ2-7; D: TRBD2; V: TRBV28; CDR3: ASSLVSASGRGEQY
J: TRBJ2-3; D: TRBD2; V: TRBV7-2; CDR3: ASSRGTSGGPGDTQY
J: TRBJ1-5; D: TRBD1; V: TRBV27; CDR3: ASRMGQGFNQPQH
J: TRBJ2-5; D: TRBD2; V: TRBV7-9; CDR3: ASSTSGLAGGEGQETQY
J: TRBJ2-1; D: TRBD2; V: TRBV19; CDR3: ASSIGVAGVVFRNEQF
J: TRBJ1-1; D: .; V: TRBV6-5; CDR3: ASSYAGTEAF
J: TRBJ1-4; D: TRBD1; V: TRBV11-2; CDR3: ASSSIQGTNEKLF
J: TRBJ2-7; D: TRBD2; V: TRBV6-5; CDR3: ASRARDYSYEQY
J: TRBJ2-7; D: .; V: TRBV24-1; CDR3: ATSSGRPYEQY
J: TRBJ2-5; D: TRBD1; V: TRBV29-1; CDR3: SVRDRGQETQY
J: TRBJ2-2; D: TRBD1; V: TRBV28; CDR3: ASSRSAGGPRNTGELF
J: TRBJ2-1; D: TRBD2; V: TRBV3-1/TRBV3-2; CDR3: ASSQPRGGVGFHEQF
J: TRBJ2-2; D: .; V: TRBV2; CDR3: ASSEQAGRTGELF
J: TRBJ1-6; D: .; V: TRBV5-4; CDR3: ASSISRVDSPLH
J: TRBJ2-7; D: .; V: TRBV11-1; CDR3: ASSPQGFLGYEQY
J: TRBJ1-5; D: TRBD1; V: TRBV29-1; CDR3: SAVIQGTYQPQH
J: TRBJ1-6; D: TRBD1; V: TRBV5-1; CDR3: ASSLAGTATNSPLH
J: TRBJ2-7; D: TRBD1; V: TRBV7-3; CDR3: ASSGQGGHEQY
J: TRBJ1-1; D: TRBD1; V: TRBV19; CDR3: ASSMTGGYMNTEAF
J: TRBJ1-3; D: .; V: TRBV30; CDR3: AWSPDTSGNTIY
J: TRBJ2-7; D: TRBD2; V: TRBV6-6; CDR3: AIQRGYEQY
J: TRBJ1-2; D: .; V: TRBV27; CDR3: ASSLTPDRIYYGYT
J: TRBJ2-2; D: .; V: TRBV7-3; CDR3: ASSLEGGPGELF
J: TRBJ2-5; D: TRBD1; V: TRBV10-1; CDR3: ASSRTGVLRQETQY
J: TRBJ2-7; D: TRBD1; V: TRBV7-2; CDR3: ASSSDRQGITYEQY
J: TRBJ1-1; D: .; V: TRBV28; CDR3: ASSSGGRLNTEAF
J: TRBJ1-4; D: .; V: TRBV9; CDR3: ASSVGGVQTNEKLF
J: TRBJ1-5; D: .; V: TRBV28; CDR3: ASSLTRGFSNQPQH